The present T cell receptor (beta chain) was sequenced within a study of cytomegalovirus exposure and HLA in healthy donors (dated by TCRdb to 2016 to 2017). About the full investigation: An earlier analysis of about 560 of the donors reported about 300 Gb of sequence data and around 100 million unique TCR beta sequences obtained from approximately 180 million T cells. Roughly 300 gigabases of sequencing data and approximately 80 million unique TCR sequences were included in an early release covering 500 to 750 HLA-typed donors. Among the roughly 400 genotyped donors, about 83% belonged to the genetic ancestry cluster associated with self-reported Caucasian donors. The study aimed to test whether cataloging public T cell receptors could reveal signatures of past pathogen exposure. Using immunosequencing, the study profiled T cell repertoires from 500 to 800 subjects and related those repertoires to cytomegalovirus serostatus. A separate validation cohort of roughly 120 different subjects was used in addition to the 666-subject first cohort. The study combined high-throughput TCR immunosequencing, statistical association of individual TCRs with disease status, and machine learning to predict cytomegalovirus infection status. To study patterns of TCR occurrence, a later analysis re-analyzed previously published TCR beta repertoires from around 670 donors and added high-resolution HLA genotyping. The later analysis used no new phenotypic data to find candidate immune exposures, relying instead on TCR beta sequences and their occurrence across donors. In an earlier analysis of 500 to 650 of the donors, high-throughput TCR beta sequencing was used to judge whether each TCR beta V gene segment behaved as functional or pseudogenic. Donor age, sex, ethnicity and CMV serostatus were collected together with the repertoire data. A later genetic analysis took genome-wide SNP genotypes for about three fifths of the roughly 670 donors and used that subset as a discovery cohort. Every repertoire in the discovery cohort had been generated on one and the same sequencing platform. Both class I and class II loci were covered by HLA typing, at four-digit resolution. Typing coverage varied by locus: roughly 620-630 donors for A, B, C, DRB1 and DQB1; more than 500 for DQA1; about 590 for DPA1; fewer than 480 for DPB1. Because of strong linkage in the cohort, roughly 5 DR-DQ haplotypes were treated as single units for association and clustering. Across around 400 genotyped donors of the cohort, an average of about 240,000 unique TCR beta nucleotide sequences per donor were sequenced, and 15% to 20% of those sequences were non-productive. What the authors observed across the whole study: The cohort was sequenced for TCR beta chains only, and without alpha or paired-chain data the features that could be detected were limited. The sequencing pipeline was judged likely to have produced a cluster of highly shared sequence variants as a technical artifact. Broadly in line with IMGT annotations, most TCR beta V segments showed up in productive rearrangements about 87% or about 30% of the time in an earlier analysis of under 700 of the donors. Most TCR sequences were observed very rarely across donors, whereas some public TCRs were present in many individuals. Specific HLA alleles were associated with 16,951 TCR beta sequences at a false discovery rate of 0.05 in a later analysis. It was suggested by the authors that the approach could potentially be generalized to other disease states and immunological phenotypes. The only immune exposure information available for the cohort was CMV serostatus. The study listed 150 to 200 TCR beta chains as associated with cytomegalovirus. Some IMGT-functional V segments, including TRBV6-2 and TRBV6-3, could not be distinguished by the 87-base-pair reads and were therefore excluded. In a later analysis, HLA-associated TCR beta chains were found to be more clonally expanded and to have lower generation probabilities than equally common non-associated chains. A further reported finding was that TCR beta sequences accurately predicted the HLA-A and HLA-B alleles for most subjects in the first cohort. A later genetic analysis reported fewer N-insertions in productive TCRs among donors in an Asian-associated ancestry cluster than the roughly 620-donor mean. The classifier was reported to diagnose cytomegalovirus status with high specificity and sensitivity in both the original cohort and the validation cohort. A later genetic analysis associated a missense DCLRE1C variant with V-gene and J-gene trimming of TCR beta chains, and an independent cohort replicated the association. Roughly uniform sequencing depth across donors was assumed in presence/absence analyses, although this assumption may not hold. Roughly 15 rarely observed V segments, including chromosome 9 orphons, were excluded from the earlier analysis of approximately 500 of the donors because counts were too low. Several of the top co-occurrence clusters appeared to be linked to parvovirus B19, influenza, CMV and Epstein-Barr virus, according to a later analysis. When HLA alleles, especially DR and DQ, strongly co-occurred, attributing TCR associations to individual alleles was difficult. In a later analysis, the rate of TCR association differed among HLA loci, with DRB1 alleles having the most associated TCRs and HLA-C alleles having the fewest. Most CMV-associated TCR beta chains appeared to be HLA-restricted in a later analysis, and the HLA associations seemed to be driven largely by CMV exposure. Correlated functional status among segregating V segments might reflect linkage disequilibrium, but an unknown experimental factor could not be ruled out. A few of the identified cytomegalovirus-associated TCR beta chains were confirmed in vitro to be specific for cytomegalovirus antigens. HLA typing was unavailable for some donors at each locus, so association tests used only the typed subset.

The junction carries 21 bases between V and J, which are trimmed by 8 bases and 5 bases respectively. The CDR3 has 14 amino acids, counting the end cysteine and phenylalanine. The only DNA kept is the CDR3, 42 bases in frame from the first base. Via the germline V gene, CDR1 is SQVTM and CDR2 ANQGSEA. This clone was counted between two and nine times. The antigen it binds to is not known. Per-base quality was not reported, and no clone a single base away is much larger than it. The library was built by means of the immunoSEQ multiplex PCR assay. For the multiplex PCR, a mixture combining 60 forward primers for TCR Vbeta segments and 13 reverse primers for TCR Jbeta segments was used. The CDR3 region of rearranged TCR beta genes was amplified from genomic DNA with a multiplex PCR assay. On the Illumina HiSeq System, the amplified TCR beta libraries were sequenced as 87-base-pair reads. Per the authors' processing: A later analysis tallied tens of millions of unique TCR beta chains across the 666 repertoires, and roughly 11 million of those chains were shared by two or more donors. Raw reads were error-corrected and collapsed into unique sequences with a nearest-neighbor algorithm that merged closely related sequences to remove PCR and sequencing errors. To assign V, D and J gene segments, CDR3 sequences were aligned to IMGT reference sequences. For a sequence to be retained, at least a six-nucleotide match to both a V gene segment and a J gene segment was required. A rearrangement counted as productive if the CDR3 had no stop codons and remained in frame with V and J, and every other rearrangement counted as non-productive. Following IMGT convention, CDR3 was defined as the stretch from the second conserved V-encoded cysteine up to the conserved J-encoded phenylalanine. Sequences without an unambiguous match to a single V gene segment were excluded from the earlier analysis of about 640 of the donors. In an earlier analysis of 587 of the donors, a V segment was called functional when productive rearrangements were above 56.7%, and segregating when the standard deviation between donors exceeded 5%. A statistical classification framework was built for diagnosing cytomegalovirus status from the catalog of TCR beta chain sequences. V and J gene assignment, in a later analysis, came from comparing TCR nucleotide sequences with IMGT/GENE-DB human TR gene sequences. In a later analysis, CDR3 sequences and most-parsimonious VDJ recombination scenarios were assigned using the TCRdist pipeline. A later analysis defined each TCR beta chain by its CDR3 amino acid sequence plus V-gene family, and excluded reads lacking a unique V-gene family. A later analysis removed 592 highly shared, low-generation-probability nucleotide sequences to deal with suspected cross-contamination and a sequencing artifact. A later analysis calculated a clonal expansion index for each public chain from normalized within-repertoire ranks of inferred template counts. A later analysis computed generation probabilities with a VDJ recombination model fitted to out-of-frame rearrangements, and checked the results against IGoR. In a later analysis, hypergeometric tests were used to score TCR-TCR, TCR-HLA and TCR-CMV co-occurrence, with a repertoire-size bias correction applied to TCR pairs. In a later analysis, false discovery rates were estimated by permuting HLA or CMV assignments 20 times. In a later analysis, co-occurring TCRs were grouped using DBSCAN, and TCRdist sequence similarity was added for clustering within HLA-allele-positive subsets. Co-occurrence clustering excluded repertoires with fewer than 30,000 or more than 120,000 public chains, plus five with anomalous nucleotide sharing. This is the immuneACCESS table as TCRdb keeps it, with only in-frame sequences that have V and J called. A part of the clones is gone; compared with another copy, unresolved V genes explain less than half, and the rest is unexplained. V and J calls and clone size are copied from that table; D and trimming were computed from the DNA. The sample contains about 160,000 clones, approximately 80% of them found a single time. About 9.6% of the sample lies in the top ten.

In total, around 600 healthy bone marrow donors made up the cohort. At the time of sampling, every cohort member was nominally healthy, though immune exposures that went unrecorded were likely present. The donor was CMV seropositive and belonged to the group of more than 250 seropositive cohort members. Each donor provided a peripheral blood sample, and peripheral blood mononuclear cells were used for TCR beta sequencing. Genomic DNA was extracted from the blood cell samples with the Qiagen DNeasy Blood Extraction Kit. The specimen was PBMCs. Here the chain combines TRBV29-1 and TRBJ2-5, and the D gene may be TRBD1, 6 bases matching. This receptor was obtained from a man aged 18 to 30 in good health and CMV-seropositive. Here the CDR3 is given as CSTRTDQGPETQYF. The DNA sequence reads TGCAGCACGCGGACCGATCAGGGGCCTGAGACCCAGTACTTC.